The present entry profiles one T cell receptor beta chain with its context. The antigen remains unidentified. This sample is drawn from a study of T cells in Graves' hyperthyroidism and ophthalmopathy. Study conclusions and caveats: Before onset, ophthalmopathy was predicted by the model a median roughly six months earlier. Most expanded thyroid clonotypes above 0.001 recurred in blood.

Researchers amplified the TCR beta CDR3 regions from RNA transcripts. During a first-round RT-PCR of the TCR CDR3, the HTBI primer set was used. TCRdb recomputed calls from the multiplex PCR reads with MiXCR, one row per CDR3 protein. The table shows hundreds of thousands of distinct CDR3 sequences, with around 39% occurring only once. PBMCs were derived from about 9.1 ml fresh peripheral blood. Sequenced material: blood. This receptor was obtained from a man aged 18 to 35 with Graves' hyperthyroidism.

For the CDR3, the DNA is TGTGCCAGCAAACCCGGACAGTCAAATGAAAAACTGTTTTTT. Translation gives CASKPGQSNEKLFF. J is TRBJ1-4 and V is TRBV6-1; a weak D match, TRBD1 (6 bases). Between the trimmed V and J ends, which lost 7 bases and 5 bases, there was a span of 14 bases. The CDR3 length is 14 residues. The germline CDR1 and CDR2 sequences are MNHNS and SASEGT.